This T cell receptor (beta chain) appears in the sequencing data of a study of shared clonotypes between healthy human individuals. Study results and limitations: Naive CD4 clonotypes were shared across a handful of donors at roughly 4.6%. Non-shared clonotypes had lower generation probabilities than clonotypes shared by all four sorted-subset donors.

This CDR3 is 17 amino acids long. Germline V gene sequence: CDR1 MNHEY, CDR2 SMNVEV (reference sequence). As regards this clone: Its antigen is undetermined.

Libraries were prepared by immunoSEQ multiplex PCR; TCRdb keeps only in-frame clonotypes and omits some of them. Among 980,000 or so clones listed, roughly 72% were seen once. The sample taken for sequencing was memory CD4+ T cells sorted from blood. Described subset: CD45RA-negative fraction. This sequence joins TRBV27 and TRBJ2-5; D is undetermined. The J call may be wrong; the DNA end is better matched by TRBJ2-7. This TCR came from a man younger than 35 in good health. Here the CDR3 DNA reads TGTGCCAGCACCTCCAGTGGGGTGGACCCCCTTAGGAACGAGCAGTACTTC. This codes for CASTSSGVDPLRNEQYF.